Listed below are T cell receptor beta chains from one sample, sequenced in a study of cytomegalovirus exposure and HLA in healthy donors. Generated by immunoSEQ multiplex PCR, the TCRdb table keeps only in-frame clones and is missing some. The sample records about 130,000 clones, around 74% being singletons. Sequencing input: PBMCs. These receptors originate from a man aged 18 to 35 in good health and CMV-seropositive. Each CDR3 is given with its conserved first and last residue. D genes are given only for firm matches. Not every row has a clone size; where given, it reads once, few, many or a size class.

d_gene: .
v_gene: TRBV27
j_gene: TRBJ1-1
abundance: .
CDR3aa: CASSLWMGAEAFF
CDR3nt: TGTGCCAGCAGTTTGTGGATGGGCGCTGAAGCTTTCTTT

d_gene: TRBD1
v_gene: TRBV10-3
j_gene: TRBJ2-7
abundance: .
CDR3aa: CAISGPGQGINEQYF
CDR3nt: TGTGCCATCAGTGGGCCGGGACAGGGGATAAACGAGCAGTACTTC

d_gene: TRBD2
v_gene: TRBV5-4
j_gene: TRBJ2-7
abundance: few
CDR3aa: CASSQPLAGPSYEQYF
CDR3nt: TGTGCCAGCAGCCAGCCCCTAGCGGGACCCTCCTACGAGCAGTACTTC

d_gene: .
v_gene: TRBV21-1
j_gene: TRBJ1-2
abundance: .
CDR3aa: CASSSSGVRGYTF
CDR3nt: TGTGCCAGCAGCAGCTCAGGGGTGAGGGGCTACACCTTC

d_gene: TRBD2
v_gene: TRBV7-7
j_gene: TRBJ2-3
abundance: .
CDR3aa: CASSDGLASTDTQYF
CDR3nt: TGTGCTAGCAGCGATGGACTAGCGAGCACAGATACGCAGTATTTT

d_gene: .
v_gene: TRBV18
j_gene: TRBJ1-1
abundance: few
CDR3aa: CASSLSTDTEAFF
CDR3nt: TGTGCCAGCTCACTTTCGACAGACACTGAAGCTTTCTTT

d_gene: TRBD1
v_gene: TRBV10-2
j_gene: TRBJ1-2
abundance: .
CDR3aa: CASTKQGFGYTF
CDR3nt: TGCGCCAGCACTAAACAGGGGTTTGGCTACACCTTC

d_gene: .
v_gene: TRBV27
j_gene: TRBJ2-3
abundance: .
CDR3aa: CASSLGLAYTDTQYF
CDR3nt: TGTGCCAGCAGTTTGGGTCTAGCCTACACAGATACGCAGTATTTT

d_gene: .
v_gene: TRBV19
j_gene: TRBJ2-1
abundance: .
CDR3aa: CASSQTGTQYNEQFF
CDR3nt: TGTGCCAGTAGCCAAACCGGGACTCAGTACAATGAGCAGTTCTTC

d_gene: .
v_gene: TRBV2
j_gene: TRBJ2-5
abundance: few
CDR3aa: CASSTVDKETQYF
CDR3nt: TGTGCCAGCAGTACCGTAGATAAAGAGACCCAGTACTTC

d_gene: .
v_gene: TRBV5-5
j_gene: TRBJ1-4
abundance: .
CDR3aa: CASSLYGGLNEKLFF
CDR3nt: TGTGCCAGCAGCCTTTATGGGGGCTTAAATGAAAAACTGTTTTTT

d_gene: TRBD2
v_gene: TRBV27
j_gene: TRBJ2-7
abundance: .
CDR3aa: CASSFSGGAYEQYF
CDR3nt: TGTGCCAGCAGTTTTAGCGGGGGGGCGTACGAGCAGTACTTC

d_gene: .
v_gene: TRBV19
j_gene: TRBJ1-5
abundance: once
CDR3aa: CASSIDPGGWGQPQHF
CDR3nt: TGTGCCAGTAGTATAGATCCGGGGGGCTGGGGTCAGCCCCAGCATTTT

d_gene: TRBD2
v_gene: TRBV5-1
j_gene: TRBJ2-5
abundance: .
CDR3aa: CASSRGGKETQYF
CDR3nt: TGCGCCAGCAGCCGGGGGGGAAAAGAGACCCAGTACTTC

d_gene: TRBD1
v_gene: TRBV11-2
j_gene: TRBJ2-7
abundance: .
CDR3aa: CASSLGGGYEQYF
CDR3nt: TGTGCCAGCAGCCTAGGGGGCGGCTACGAGCAGTACTTC

d_gene: TRBD1
v_gene: TRBV5-6
j_gene: TRBJ2-6
abundance: few
CDR3aa: CASSTGQDISGANVLTF
CDR3nt: TGTGCCAGCAGCACGGGACAGGACATCTCTGGGGCCAACGTCCTGACTTTC

d_gene: TRBD1
v_gene: TRBV7-9
j_gene: TRBJ1-4
abundance: few
CDR3aa: CASSPLTGVNEKLFF
CDR3nt: TGTGCCAGCAGCCCCCTCACAGGGGTAAATGAAAAACTGTTTTTT

d_gene: TRBD2
v_gene: TRBV9
j_gene: TRBJ2-7
abundance: .
CDR3aa: CASSVGQTSGYEQYF
CDR3nt: TGTGCCAGCAGCGTAGGTCAGACTAGCGGGTACGAGCAGTACTTC

d_gene: .
v_gene: TRBV11-2
j_gene: TRBJ2-2
abundance: .
CDR3aa: CASSFDRPRTTGELFF
CDR3nt: TGTGCCAGCAGCTTCGACAGGCCCCGAACTACCGGGGAGCTGTTTTTT

d_gene: .
v_gene: TRBV19
j_gene: TRBJ1-2
abundance: .
CDR3aa: CASSAALANYGYTF
CDR3nt: TGTGCCAGTAGTGCCGCGTTGGCTAACTATGGCTACACCTTC

d_gene: .
v_gene: TRBV6-1
j_gene: TRBJ2-1
abundance: .
CDR3aa: CASSEDLVYSYNEQFF
CDR3nt: TGTGCCAGCAGTGAAGATTTAGTTTACTCCTACAATGAGCAGTTCTTC

d_gene: .
v_gene: TRBV9
j_gene: TRBJ2-1
abundance: few
CDR3aa: CASSDQDNEQFF
CDR3nt: TGTGCCAGCAGCGACCAGGACAATGAGCAGTTCTTC

d_gene: .
v_gene: TRBV5-1
j_gene: TRBJ1-4
abundance: few
CDR3aa: CASSFGPVGGNEKLFF
CDR3nt: TGCGCCAGCAGCTTTGGGCCAGTAGGCGGGAATGAAAAACTGTTTTTT

d_gene: .
v_gene: TRBV27
j_gene: TRBJ2-7
abundance: .
CDR3aa: CASSLRLGDEQYF
CDR3nt: TGTGCCAGCAGTTTACGCTTGGGCGACGAGCAGTACTTC

d_gene: TRBD1
v_gene: TRBV2
j_gene: TRBJ1-5
abundance: .
CDR3aa: CASSGQGADQPQHF
CDR3nt: TGTGCCAGCAGTGGACAGGGGGCCGATCAGCCCCAGCATTTT

d_gene: .
v_gene: TRBV7-2
j_gene: TRBJ2-7
abundance: .
CDR3aa: CASSLVALSYEQYF
CDR3nt: TGTGCCAGCAGCTTAGTAGCCCTCTCCTACGAGCAGTACTTC

d_gene: TRBD2
v_gene: TRBV27
j_gene: TRBJ2-7
abundance: .
CDR3aa: CASKVTSGSNHEQYF
CDR3nt: TGTGCCAGCAAAGTGACTAGCGGGAGCAACCACGAGCAGTACTTC

d_gene: TRBD1
v_gene: TRBV19
j_gene: TRBJ1-2
abundance: .
CDR3aa: CASRLDTGAQGSGYTF
CDR3nt: TGTGCCAGTAGACTGGACACAGGGGCACAGGGGAGTGGCTACACCTTC

d_gene: TRBD2
v_gene: TRBV7-9
j_gene: TRBJ2-1
abundance: .
CDR3aa: CASSLDGGTHNEQFF
CDR3nt: TGTGCCAGCAGCTTAGACGGGGGGACCCACAATGAGCAGTTCTTC

d_gene: .
v_gene: TRBV30
j_gene: TRBJ2-2
abundance: .
CDR3aa: CAWSPGNTGELFF
CDR3nt: TGTGCCTGGAGTCCCGGGAACACCGGGGAGCTGTTTTTT

d_gene: TRBD1
v_gene: TRBV28
j_gene: TRBJ2-7
abundance: .
CDR3aa: CASSLITGVESYEQYF
CDR3nt: TGTGCCAGCAGCCTGATTACAGGGGTCGAATCCTACGAGCAGTACTTC

d_gene: .
v_gene: TRBV19
j_gene: TRBJ2-7
abundance: .
CDR3aa: CASSLPTGMGEQYF
CDR3nt: TGTGCCAGTAGTCTACCTACAGGGATGGGGGAGCAGTACTTC

d_gene: .
v_gene: TRBV6-6
j_gene: TRBJ2-7
abundance: .
CDR3aa: CASQLSAVAPPYKQYF
CDR3nt: TGTGCCAGTCAACTTTCGGCGGTCGCACCCCCCTACAAGCAGTACTTC

d_gene: .
v_gene: TRBV14
j_gene: TRBJ2-3
abundance: .
CDR3aa: CASSPSGGAFTDTQYF
CDR3nt: TGTGCCAGCAGCCCCTCGGGGGGCGCATTCACAGATACGCAGTATTTT

d_gene: TRBD1
v_gene: TRBV5-1
j_gene: TRBJ1-4
abundance: .
CDR3aa: CASSPFGQGDNEKLFF
CDR3nt: TGCGCCAGCAGCCCCTTTGGTCAGGGGGATAATGAAAAACTGTTTTTT